These 15 T cell receptor beta chains were all obtained from the same sample, sequenced in a study of blood T cell repertoires in COVID-19. Assay used: immunoSEQ multiplex PCR; TCRdb lists only in-frame clones, some missing. The sample contains about 100,000 clones, more than 75% of which appear only once. The source material was peripheral blood. All receptors derive from a human donor in a cohort sampled during active COVID-19.

The chain employs TRBV18 and TRBJ2-7; D is possibly TRBD2 (5 bases). The length of the CDR3 is 13 residues. Germline values: CDR1 KGHSH, CDR2 LQKENI. Trimming removed 6 bases from V and 0 bases from J, with 9 bases in between. The CDR3, as DNA: TGTGCCAGCTCTCTCGGGAACTCCTACGAGCAGTACTTC. Its translation is CASSLGNSYEQYF.

J is TRBJ2-4 and V is TRBV6-2 or TRBV6-3; 7 nucleotides line up with TRBD1. V was pared by 4 bases and J by 8 bases, with 5 bases of the junction left unmatched. CDR1 is MNHEY and CDR2 is SVGEGT in the germline V gene. The CDR3 is made up of 13 amino acids. The DNA of the CDR3 is TGTGCCAGCAGTTGGAACAGGGGTGACATTCAGTACTTC. The encoded protein is CASSWNRGDIQYF.

The chain joins TRBV7-2 to TRBJ2-1, with TRBD1 as a possible D gene (5 bases). The V and J ends lost 6 bases and 4 bases respectively, with 7 bases between them. Germline CDR1 is SGHTA and CDR2 is FQGNSA. This CDR3 region has 12 residues. CDR3 residues: CASRGQYNEQFF. The CDR3 region has the DNA TGTGCCAGCAGAGGACAATACAATGAGCAGTTCTTC.

The chain employs TRBV9 and TRBJ2-3, with 11 bases matching TRBD2. CDR1 and CDR2 (germline): SGDLS, YYNGEE. The CDR3 spans 16 residues. The V and J ends lost 2 bases and 2 bases, in that order; junction bases with no gene match: 4. CDR3 in amino acids: CASSVGLAGFTDTQYF. The CDR3 DNA follows: TGTGCCAGCAGCGTCGGACTAGCGGGTTTCACAGATACGCAGTATTTT.

This chain links TRBV7-8 with TRBJ2-1, with D perhaps matching TRBD2 (6 bases). Trimming shortened V by 6 bases and J by 0 bases, and 15 bases separated the two germline ends. The CDR3 loop spans 16 amino acids. Germline V gives CDR1 SGHVS, CDR2 FQNEAQ. The CDR3 protein is CASRQSSASSYNEQFF. The CDR3 DNA reads as TGTGCCAGCAGGCAGTCTAGCGCGAGCTCCTACAATGAGCAGTTCTTC.

This clone has only one observation. The chain is built from TRBV3-1 (or the pseudogene TRBV3-2) and TRBJ1-6; D unresolved. This CDR3 has 14 residues. Germline V lookup: CDR1 LGHDT, CDR2 YNNKEL (reference sequence). Trimming took 2 bases from V and 5 from J, leaving 7 bases between them. The CDR3 DNA sequence: TGTGCCAGCAGCCAATATCCTCATAATTCACCCCTCCACTTT. It codes for CASSQYPHNSPLHF.

V usage is TRBV5-1 and J usage is TRBJ1-5; TRBD1 is a possible D gene (5 bases). The CDR3 contains 15 residues. The germline V gene has CDR1 SGHRS and CDR2 YFSETQ. Trimming removed 2 bases from V and 6 bases from J, with 15 bases in between. This CDR3 reads CASSLDSGGGQPQHF. In nucleotides, the CDR3 is TGCGCCAGCAGCTTAGATTCGGGGGGAGGTCAGCCCCAGCATTTT.

This sequence joins TRBV7-2 and TRBJ2-2; 13 bases line up with TRBD2. V gave up 8 bases and J gave up 4 bases; unmatched junction bases: 7. This CDR3 contains 16 residues. In germline, CDR1 is SGHTA, CDR2 FQGNSA. The CDR3 spells CASRTSGSWSTGELFF. The CDR3 DNA follows: TGTGCCAGCCGGACTAGCGGGAGTTGGAGCACCGGGGAGCTGTTTTTT.

This chain uses TRBV25-1 with TRBJ1-2; 9 bases agree with TRBD1. The V segment lost 2 bases and the J segment 2 bases; nucleotides outside the gene matches: 0. Per the germline V gene, CDR1 is MGHDK and CDR2 is SYGVNS. This CDR3 is 14 amino acids long. CDR3 in DNA: TGTGCCAGCAGTGAAGGGACAGGGAACTATGGCTACACCTTC. This translates into CASSEGTGNYGYTF.

The chain carries TRBV15 and TRBJ2-3, with TRBD2 as a possible D gene (6 bases). V gave up 3 bases and J gave up 2 bases, with 12 bases separating them. The CDR3 loop spans 15 amino acids. CDR1 and CDR2 from the germline V gene are LNHNV and YYDKDF (reference sequence). Written as DNA, the CDR3 is TGTGCCACCAGCAGCAGGAGACTAGACACAGATACGCAGTATTTT. Translated, it gives CATSSRRLDTDTQYF.

This clone came up a few times. J is TRBJ1-1 and V is TRBV6-5; the D gene is possibly TRBD1 (6 bases). V dropped 6 bases and J dropped 1 base, with 15 bases sitting between them. Germline values: CDR1 MNHEY, CDR2 SVGAGI. This CDR3 contains 15 residues. CDR3 amino acids: CASSSGERRNTEAFF. CDR3 DNA sequence: TGTGCCAGCAGCTCAGGGGAAAGGCGGAACACTGAAGCTTTCTTT.

This clone was found a few times. The rearrangement joins TRBV5-1 to TRBJ2-3, with D tentatively TRBD1 (5 bases). This CDR3 comprises 15 residues. Trimming took off 2 bases at V and 6 bases at J, with 16 bases between the two ends. Germline V gene sequence: CDR1 SGHRS, CDR2 YFSETQ. This CDR3 reads CASSFPRAAGDTQYF. The CDR3 DNA reads as TGCGCCAGCAGCTTCCCTAGGGCGGCAGGGGATACGCAGTATTTT.

The chain couples TRBV28 to TRBJ1-1, with D possibly matching TRBD1 (5 bases). With 6 bases removed from V and 0 bases from J, the gap between germline ends came to 17 bases. The CDR3 extends over 16 amino acids. Germline CDR1 is MDHEN and CDR2 is SYDVKM. The CDR3 region has the DNA TGTGCCAGCAGGACTCAGGGAACAGGCTTGAACACTGAAGCTTTCTTT. Amino acids: CASRTQGTGLNTEAFF.

A single count supports this clone. V gene TRBV6-5 combines with J gene TRBJ1-2, with 8 bases aligning to TRBD1. Germline CDR1 is MNHEY and CDR2 is SVGAGI. The CDR3 length is 15 residues. The trim removed 6 bases at V and 6 bases at J, leaving 12 bases unmatched. The CDR3 here is CASRGTGGYENGYTF. In nucleotides, the CDR3 is TGTGCCAGCAGGGGAACAGGGGGTTATGAGAATGGCTACACCTTC.

The V call is TRBV5-1, the J call TRBJ2-1; unclear D gene. This CDR3 comprises 14 residues. Germline CDR1 SGHRS, CDR2 YFSETQ. Trimming stripped 1 base from V and 8 bases from J, with 13 bases between. CDR3 DNA sequence: TGCGCCAGCAGCTTGTCACTTGATTTCGATGAGCAGTTCTTC. As protein: CASSLSLDFDEQFF.